The 6 T cell receptor beta chains presented below share a single source sample, sequenced in a study of cytomegalovirus exposure and HLA in healthy donors. The PCR made use of 60 Vbeta and 13 Jbeta primers. Measured with immunoSEQ multiplex PCR; TCRdb has only the in-frame clones, and not every one. The sample comprises 150,000 or so clones, around 79% of which are singletons, and 2.8% rests with the top ten. Sequencing was performed on PBMCs. The receptors stem from a young man in good health and CMV-seronegative.

V gene TRBV19 combines with J gene TRBJ1-1; 9 bases line up with TRBD1. The germline V gene has CDR1 LNHDA and CDR2 SQIVND (reference sequence). CDR3 length equals 15 residues. V lost 4 bases to trimming and J lost 0 bases; unmatched junction nucleotides: 3. Here the CDR3 DNA reads TGTGCCAGTAGTAGGACAGGGGCCTTGAACACTGAAGCTTTCTTT. It codes for CASSRTGALNTEAFF.

Here the CDR3 reads CALPAQGGTEAFF. The CDR3 coding sequence is TGTGCCCTCCCGGCCCAGGGAGGGACTGAAGCTTTCTTT. The chain links TRBV11-2 to TRBJ1-1; TRBD1 is a possible D gene (5 bases). Germline-derived CDR1 and CDR2 are SGHAT and FQNNGV. This CDR3 has 13 amino acids. Trimming stripped 11 bases from V and 5 bases from J, with 18 bases between.

Note on this clone: A junction boundary mismatches the germline segment, possibly from a read error. V and J are TRBV29-1 and TRBJ1-2; 7 positions match TRBD1. Germline CDR1 SQVTM, CDR2 ANQGSEA. The length of the CDR3 is 10 residues. Written as DNA, the CDR3 is TGCAGCGTTGGACGGGACAGCTACTACTTC. Translated: CSVGRDSYYF.

On this clone: At one boundary the junction diverges from the germline segment, which might be a read error. The V and J genes are TRBV7-9 and TRBJ1-2; possible D gene TRBD1, 6 bases. Germline V gene data show CDR1 as SEHNR and CDR2 as FQNEAQ (reference sequence). The CDR3 loop spans 15 amino acids. This chain's CDR3 is CSSSLGTPARYGYTF. In DNA, the CDR3 is TGTTCCAGCAGCTTAGGGACACCAGCTCGATATGGCTACACCTTC.

V and J are TRBV28 and TRBJ1-1, with TRBD1 matching over 9 bases. CDR1 is MDHEN and CDR2 is SYDVKM in the germline V gene. The CDR3 contains 15 residues. The trim removed 6 bases at V and 1 base at J, leaving 6 bases unmatched. The CDR3 protein is CASSPQGAANTEAFF. The DNA of the CDR3 is TGTGCCAGCAGCCCACAGGGGGCTGCGAACACTGAAGCTTTCTTT. The full variable domain, in which reference TRBV28 and TRBJ1-1 provide the parts outside the CDR3, is DVKVTQSSRYLVKRTGEKVFLECVQDMDHENMFWYRQDPGLGLRLIYFSYDVKMKEKGDIPEGYSVSREKKERFSLILESASTNQTSMYLCASSPQGAANTEAFFGQGTRLTVV.

This sequence joins TRBV6-6 and TRBJ2-5, with 7 bases fitting TRBD1. The CDR3 loop spans 14 amino acids. Germline V CDR1 and CDR2: MNHNY, SVGAGI (reference sequence). Trimming cost V 3 bases and J 3 bases; bases outside gene matches: 4. The CDR3 DNA is TGTGCCAGCAGTTATAGAGGGGGCGAAGAGACCCAGTACTTC. It yields the protein CASSYRGGEETQYF.